A single sample gave rise to the 6 T cell receptor beta chains below, sequenced in a study of blood T cell repertoires in COVID-19. Here immunoSEQ multiplex PCR was the method, and the copy in TCRdb shows in-frame clones only, minus some. The sample consists of 64,000 or so clones, more than 75% of them appearing once. Sequencing used peripheral blood. The receptor set was obtained from a human donor in a cohort sampled during active COVID-19.

The chain has TRBV2 and TRBJ2-5, with 8 bases identical to TRBD1. This CDR3 contains 17 residues. CDR1 SNHLY and CDR2 FYNNEI come from the germline V gene. The J segment lost 2 bases and the V segment lost 6 bases, leaving 14 bases of the junction unmatched. The CDR3 sequence: CASRAGRTGRGQETQYF. The CDR3, as DNA: TGTGCCAGCAGGGCGGGAAGGACAGGGAGAGGGCAAGAGACCCAGTACTTC.

This clone was observed a handful of times. This chain uses TRBV7-3 with TRBJ2-7; D may be TRBD2 (5 bases). The germline CDR1 and CDR2 sequences are SGHTA and FQGTGA. Trimming cost V 11 bases and J 2 bases, with 13 bases left between them. The CDR3 is 12 amino acids. This CDR3 reads CALASNTYEQYF. As DNA, the CDR3 is TGTGCCCTAGCCAGTAACACCTACGAGCAGTACTTC.

This clone was observed a single time. The rearrangement joins TRBV3-1 (or the pseudogene TRBV3-2) to TRBJ2-3; TRBD2 matches 7 bases. The V segment lost 4 bases and the J segment 1 base; nucleotides outside the gene matches: 2. The germline V gene has CDR1 LGHDT and CDR2 YNNKEL (reference sequence). The CDR3 has 14 amino acids. CDR3 nucleotide sequence: TGTGCCAGCAGCCGGGGGGGAGGCACAGATACGCAGTATTTT. This translates into CASSRGGGTDTQYF.

This chain uses TRBV6-5 with TRBJ1-1; possibly TRBD1 for D (6 bases). V shed 7 bases and J shed 4 bases, with 19 bases lying between them. From germline, CDR1 is MNHEY and CDR2 SVGAGI. This CDR3 has 15 residues. As DNA, the CDR3 is TGTGCCAGCACCGGGGGGGGACAAAGAAGCACTGAAGCTTTCTTT. It codes for CASTGGGQRSTEAFF.

The chain couples TRBV4-2 to TRBJ2-1; 13 bases match TRBD2. CDR1 and CDR2 (germline): LGHNA, YNFKEQ. The trim removed 0 bases at V and 0 bases at J, leaving 8 bases unmatched. The CDR3 length is 20 residues. CDR3 DNA sequence: TGTGCCAGCAGCCAAGAAGGGACTAGCGGGATTCCTAGCTCCTACAATGAGCAGTTCTTC. This translates into CASSQEGTSGIPSSYNEQFF.

V gene TRBV10-3 combines with J gene TRBJ2-7; 12 bases fit TRBD1. Germline CDR1 reads ENHRY; CDR2 reads SYGVKD. This CDR3 is built from 15 residues. The V gene end was trimmed by 4 bases and the J gene end by 3 bases; junction bases not matched to a gene: 4. The CDR3 sequence: CAISGGQGANYEQYF. The DNA for the CDR3 is TGTGCCATCAGTGGGGGACAGGGGGCAAACTACGAGCAGTACTTC.